This TCR beta chain was profiled in a study of siplizumab effects on memory and regulatory T cells. Study findings and constraints: Whether the proliferating Tregs (from siplizumab cultures) were suppressive was not confirmed.

Assays examined about 10^5 TCR templates per sample. Sequenced by immunoSEQ multiplex PCR; TCRdb stores in-frame clones only, minus some. This sample has just under 85,000 clones, with roughly 86% found just once. The CDR3 sequence is 17 residues long. The V and J ends lost 3 bases and 2 bases respectively, with 15 bases between them. Germline V gene data show CDR1 as SGHRS and CDR2 as YFSETQ. As to this clone: Its antigen remains unidentified. Distinct nucleotide sequences in the sample also encode this CDR3.

This receptor was taken from a human donor in good health. The rearrangement uses TRBV5-1 and TRBJ2-6; D gene uncertain. The sample was Tregs sorted from blood. CDR3 sequence (DNA): TGCGCCAGCAGCTCCAGCACCGCCAAAGCTGGGGCCAACGTCCTGACTTTC. Residues: CASSSSTAKAGANVLTF.